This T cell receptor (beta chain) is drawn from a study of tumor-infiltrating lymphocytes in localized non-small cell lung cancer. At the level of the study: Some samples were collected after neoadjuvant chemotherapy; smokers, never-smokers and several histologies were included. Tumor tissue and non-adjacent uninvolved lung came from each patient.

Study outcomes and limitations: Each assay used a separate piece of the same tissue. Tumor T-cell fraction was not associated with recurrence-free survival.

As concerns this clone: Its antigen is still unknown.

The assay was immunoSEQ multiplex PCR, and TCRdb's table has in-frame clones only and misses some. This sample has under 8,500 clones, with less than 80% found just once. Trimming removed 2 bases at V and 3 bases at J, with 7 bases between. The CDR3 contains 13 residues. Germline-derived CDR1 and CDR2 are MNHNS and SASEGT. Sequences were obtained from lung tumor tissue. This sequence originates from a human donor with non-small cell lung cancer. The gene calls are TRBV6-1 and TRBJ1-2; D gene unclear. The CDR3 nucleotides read TGTGCCAGCAGTGAAAATAAAGACTATGGCTACACCTTC. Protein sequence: CASSENKDYGYTF.